This T cell receptor (beta chain) was captured in a study of cytomegalovirus exposure and HLA in healthy donors. Study-wide results and caveats: Among TCR beta chains, those listed as cytomegalovirus-associated numbered over 150. TCR beta chain V- and J-gene trimming was linked, in a later analysis, to a missense variant in DCLRE1C. In all likelihood, a cluster of highly shared sequence variants was a sequencing artifact.

Nominally healthy donors were sampled, though unrecorded immune exposures were likely. The length of the CDR3 is 16 residues. The germline V gene encodes CDR1 SSHAT and CDR2 FNYEAQ (reference sequence). With respect to this clone: No antigen is known for it. At one of its ends the junction is not consistent with the germline gene, which may arise from a read error.

The study ran its PCR with 60 Vbeta and 13 Jbeta primers. Profiling relied on immunoSEQ multiplex PCR, and the TCRdb table lists in-frame clones only, not all of them. The top ten clones hold around 3.1% of a sample with 120,000 to 150,000 clones, roughly three quarters of them seen once. The clonotype originates from a female donor in good health and CMV-seronegative. The chain combines TRBV7-7 with TRBJ2-7, with D tentatively TRBD2 (7 bases). Source material: PBMCs. The CDR3 sequence is CASRGRTERGAYEQYF. CDR3 nucleotide sequence: TGTGCTAGCAGGGGAAGGACTGAGCGGGGTGCCTACGAGCAGTACTTC.